This entry describes one T cell receptor beta chain. Ten or more counts support this clonotype. Its specific antigen is unknown. Within one base of it there is no much larger clone, and no base qualities were kept. This specimen belongs to a study of T-cell reconstitution after alpha-beta-depleted transplantation in children (dated by TCRdb to 2016 to 2017). Context from the whole study: Using TCR repertoire profiling, the study followed T-cell immune reconstitution in a quantitative way in children after TCRalphabeta/CD19-depleted allogeneic hematopoietic cell transplantation.

V and J lose 0 bases and 2 bases, and a span of 13 bases separates them. Reading the germline V gene gives CDR1 SGHRS and CDR2 YFSETQ. Including the terminal cysteine and phenylalanine, the CDR3 comprises 16 residues. Just CDR3 DNA is preserved here, 48 bases in frame from base 1. Libraries were prepared through PCR. Instrument on record: Illumina HiSeq 2500. To normalize quantification of the TCRbeta repertoire, the TCR libraries were built with molecular barcoding that relied on unique molecular identifiers. Clones were called with MiXCR by TCRdb after fastp trimmed the public reads at Q25, and only in-frame beta chains were retained. For every CDR3 protein sequence, its rows merge into one entry that carries the most common genes and DNA. The sample table contains approximately 200,000 distinct CDR3 sequences; only one count was recorded for approximately 14% of them. The leading ten clones occupy under 15% of the sample.

The sequence derives from a human donor who donated a stem cell graft to a child with acute lymphoblastic leukemia. The rearrangement combines TRBV5-1 with TRBJ2-3; TRBD2 is perhaps the D gene, given 6 matching bases. The sequencing used PBMCs from the stem cell graft donor, collected from the stem cell graft. CDR3 loop: CASSLEAEGFTDTQYF. In nucleotide form, the sequence is TGCGCCAGCAGCTTGGAAGCGGAGGGCTTCACAGATACGCAGTATTTT. Reference TRBV5-1 and TRBJ2-3 genes cover what lies past the CDR3, so the full variable domain is KAGVTQTPRYLIKTRGQQVTLSCSPISGHRSVSWYQQTPGQGLQFLFEYFSETQRNKGNFPGRFSGRQFSNSRSEMNVSTLELGDSALYLCASSLEAEGFTDTQYFGPGTRLTVL.